This T cell receptor beta chain is from a study of shared clonotypes between healthy human individuals. At the level of the study: Per donor, three plates held CD4 naive cells, three held CD4 memory, two held CD8 naive and one held CD8 memory.

Study conclusions and caveats: Compared with clonotypes that all four donors shared, non-shared clonotypes had lower generation probabilities. The sampled material consisted only of blood, and tissue repertoires are likely to differ.

Turning to this clone: The antigen remains unidentified.

Measured with immunoSEQ multiplex PCR; TCRdb has only the in-frame clones, and not every one. The sample contains about 1 million clones, 60% to 80% of which appear only once. Germline V gives CDR1 LNHNV, CDR2 YYDKDF (reference sequence). CDR3 length equals 16 residues. V shed 0 bases and J 4 bases; nucleotides not matched to a gene: 8. This receptor was taken from a man younger than 35 in good health. The gene calls are TRBV15 and TRBJ2-5; TRBD2 aligns across 7 bases. The sequenced sample consisted of memory CD4+ T cells sorted from blood. Subset reported: CD45RA-negative fraction. CDR3 sequence reads: CATSRENGGRGETQYF. The CDR3, as DNA: TGTGCCACCAGCAGAGAGAACGGCGGGAGAGGAGAGACCCAGTACTTC. Full variable domain (outside the CDR3, taken from reference TRBV15 and TRBJ2-5): DAMVIQNPRYQVTQFGKPVTLSCSQTLNHNVMYWYQQKSSQAPKLLFHYYDKDFNNEADTPDNFQSRRPNTSFCFLDIRSPGLGDTAMYLCATSRENGGRGETQYFGPGTRLLVL.